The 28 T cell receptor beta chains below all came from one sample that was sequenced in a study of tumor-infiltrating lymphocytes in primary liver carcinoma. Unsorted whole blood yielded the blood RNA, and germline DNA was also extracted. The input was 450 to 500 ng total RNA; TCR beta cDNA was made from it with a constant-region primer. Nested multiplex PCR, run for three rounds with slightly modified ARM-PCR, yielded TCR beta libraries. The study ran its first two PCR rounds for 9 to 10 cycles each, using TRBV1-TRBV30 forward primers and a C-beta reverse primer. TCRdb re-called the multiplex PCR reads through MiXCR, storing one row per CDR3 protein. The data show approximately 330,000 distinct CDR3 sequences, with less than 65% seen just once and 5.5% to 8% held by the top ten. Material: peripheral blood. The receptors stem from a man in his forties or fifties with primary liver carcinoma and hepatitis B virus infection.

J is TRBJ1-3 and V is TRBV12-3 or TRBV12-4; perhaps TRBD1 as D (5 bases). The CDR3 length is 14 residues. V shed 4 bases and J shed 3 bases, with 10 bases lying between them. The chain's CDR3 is CASSSRQLGNTIYF. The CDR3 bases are TGTGCCAGCAGTTCGAGACAGCTTGGAAACACCATATATTTT.

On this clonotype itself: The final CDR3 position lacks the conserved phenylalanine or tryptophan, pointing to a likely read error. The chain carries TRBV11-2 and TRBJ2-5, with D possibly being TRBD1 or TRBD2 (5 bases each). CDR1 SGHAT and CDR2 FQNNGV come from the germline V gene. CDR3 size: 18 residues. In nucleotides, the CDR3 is TGTGCCAGCATCTTAGCGAGGCTAGCCCAGGGAAAAAAAGAGACCCAGTACTAC. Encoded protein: CASILARLAQGKKETQYY.

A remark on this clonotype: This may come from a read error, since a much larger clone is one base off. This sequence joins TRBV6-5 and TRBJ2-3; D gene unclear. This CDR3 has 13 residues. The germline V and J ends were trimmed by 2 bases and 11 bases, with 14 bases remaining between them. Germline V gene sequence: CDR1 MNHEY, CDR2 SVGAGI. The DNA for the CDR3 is TGTGCCAGCAGTTACATTCCGGACCAAGGGCAGTATTTT. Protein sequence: CASSYIPDQGQYF.

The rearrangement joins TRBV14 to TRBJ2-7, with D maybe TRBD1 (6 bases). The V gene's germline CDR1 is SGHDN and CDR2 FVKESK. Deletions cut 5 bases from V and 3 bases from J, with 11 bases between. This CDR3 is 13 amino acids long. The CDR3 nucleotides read TGTGCCAGCAGCGAAAACAGGGTCTACGAGCAGTACTTC. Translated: CASSENRVYEQYF. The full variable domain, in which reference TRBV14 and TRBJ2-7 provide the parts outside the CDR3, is EAGVTQFPSHSVIEKGQTVTLRCDPISGHDNLYWYRRVMGKEIKFLLHFVKESKQDESGMPNNRFLAERTGGTYSTLKVQPAELEDSGVYFCASSENRVYEQYFGPGTRLTVT.

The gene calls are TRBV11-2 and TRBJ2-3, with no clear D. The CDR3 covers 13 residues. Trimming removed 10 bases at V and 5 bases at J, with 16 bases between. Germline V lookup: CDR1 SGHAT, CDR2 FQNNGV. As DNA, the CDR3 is TGTGCCAACAGTCACCCTAGTATAGATACGCAGTATTTT. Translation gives CANSHPSIDTQYF.

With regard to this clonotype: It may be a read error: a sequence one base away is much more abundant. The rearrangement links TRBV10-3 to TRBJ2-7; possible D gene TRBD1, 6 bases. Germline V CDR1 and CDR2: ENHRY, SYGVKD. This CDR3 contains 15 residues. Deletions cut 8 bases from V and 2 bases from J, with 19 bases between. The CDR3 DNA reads TGTGCCATCGCCAGACGGGACACGAGTCCCTACGAGCAGTACTTC. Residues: CAIARRDTSPYEQYF.

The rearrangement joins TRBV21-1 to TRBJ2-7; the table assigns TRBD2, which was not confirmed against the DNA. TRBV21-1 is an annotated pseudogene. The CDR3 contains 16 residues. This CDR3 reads CASSKGGSGRAHEQYF. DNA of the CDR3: TGTGCCAGCAGCAAAGGAGGTAGCGGGAGGGCCCACGAGCAGTACTTC.

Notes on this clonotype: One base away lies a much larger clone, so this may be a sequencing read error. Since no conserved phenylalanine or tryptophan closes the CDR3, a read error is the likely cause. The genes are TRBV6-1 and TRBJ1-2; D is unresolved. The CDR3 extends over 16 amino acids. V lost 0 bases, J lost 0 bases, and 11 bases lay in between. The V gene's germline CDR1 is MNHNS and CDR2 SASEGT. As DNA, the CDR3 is TGTGCCAGCAGTGAAGCTTCCCGGAACACTAACTATGGCTACACCTCC. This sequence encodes CASSEASRNTNYGYTS.

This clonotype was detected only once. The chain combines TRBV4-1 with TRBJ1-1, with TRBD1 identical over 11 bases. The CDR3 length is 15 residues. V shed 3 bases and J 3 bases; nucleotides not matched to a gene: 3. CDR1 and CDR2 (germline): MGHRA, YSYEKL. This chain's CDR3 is CASSHGGQGDTEAFF. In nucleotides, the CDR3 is TGCGCCAGCAGCCATGGGGGACAGGGGGACACTGAAGCTTTCTTT.

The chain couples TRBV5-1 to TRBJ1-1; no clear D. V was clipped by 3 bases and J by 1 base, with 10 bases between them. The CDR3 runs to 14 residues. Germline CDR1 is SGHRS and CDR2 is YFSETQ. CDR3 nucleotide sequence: TGCGCCAGCAGCTCAGATCCATGGAACACTGAAGCTTTCTTT. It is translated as CASSSDPWNTEAFF. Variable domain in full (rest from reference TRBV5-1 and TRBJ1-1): KAGVTQTPRYLIKTRGQQVTLSCSPISGHRSVSWYQQTPGQGLQFLFEYFSETQRNKGNFPGRFSGRQFSNSRSEMNVSTLELGDSALYLCASSSDPWNTEAFFGQGTRLTVV.

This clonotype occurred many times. The CDR3: CAIRTTYEQYF. The CDR3, as DNA: TGTGCCATCAGGACAACCTACGAGCAGTACTTC. The rearrangement uses TRBV10-3 and TRBJ2-7; D gene ambiguous. The CDR3 length is 11 residues. The germline V gene has CDR1 ENHRY and CDR2 SYGVKD. Trimming stripped 6 bases from V and 2 bases from J, with 5 bases between.

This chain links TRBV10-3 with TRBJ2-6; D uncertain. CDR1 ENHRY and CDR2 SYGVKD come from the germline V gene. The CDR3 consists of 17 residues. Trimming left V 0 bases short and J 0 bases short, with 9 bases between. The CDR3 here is CAISESSKISGANVLTF. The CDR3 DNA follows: TGTGCCATCAGTGAGTCCTCGAAAATCTCTGGGGCCAACGTCCTGACTTTC.

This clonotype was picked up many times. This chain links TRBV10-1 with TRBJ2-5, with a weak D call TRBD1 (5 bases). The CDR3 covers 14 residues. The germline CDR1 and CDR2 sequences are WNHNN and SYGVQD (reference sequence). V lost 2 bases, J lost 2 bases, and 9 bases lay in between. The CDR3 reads CASSEDSRQETQYF. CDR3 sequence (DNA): TGCGCCAGCAGTGAGGACAGTAGGCAAGAGACCCAGTACTTC.

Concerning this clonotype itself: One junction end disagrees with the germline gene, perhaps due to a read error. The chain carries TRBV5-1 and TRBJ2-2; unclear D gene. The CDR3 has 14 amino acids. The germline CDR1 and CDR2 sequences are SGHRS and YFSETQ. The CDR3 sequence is CTSSLGSFTGELFF. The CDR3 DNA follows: TGCACCAGCAGCTTAGGGTCCTTCACCGGGGAGCTGTTTTTT.

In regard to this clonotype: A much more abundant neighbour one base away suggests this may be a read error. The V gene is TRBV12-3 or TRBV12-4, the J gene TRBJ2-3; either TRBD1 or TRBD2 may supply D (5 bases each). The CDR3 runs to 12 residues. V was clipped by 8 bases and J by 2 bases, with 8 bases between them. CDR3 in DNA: TGTGCCAGCGGGGGAACCACAGATACGCAGTATTTT. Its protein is CASGGTTDTQYF.

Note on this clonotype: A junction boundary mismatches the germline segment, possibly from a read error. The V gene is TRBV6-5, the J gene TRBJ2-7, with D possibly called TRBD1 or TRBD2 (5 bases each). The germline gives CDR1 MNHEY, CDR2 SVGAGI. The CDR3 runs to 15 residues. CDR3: CASSYPTRGVYGQYF. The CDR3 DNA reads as TGTGCCAGCAGTTACCCCACTAGAGGGGTCTACGGGCAGTACTTC.

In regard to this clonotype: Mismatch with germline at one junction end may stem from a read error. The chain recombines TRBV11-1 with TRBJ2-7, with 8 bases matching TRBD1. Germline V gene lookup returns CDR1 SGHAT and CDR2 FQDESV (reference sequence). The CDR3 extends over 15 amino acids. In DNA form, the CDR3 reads TGTGTCAGCAGCCTCCCCAGGACAGGGTCCGGCGAACAGGACTTC. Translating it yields CVSSLPRTGSGEQDF.

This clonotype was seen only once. CDR3 protein: CASSGLAGGGGTDTQYF. The CDR3, as DNA: TGTGCCAGCAGCGGGCTAGCGGGAGGAGGAGGAACAGATACGCAGTATTTT. The V gene is TRBV5-4, the J gene TRBJ2-3; 11 nucleotides agree with TRBD2. The germline V gene has CDR1 SGHNT and CDR2 YYREEE (reference sequence). V lost 4 bases and J lost 3; bases outside the gene matches: 10. This CDR3 contains 17 residues.

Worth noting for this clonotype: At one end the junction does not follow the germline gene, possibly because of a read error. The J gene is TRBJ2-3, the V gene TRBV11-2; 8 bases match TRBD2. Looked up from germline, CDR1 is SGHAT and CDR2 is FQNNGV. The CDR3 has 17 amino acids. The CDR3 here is CDSSLGLWGAGADTQYF. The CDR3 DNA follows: TGTGACAGCAGCTTAGGCCTATGGGGAGCGGGGGCAGATACGCAGTATTTT.

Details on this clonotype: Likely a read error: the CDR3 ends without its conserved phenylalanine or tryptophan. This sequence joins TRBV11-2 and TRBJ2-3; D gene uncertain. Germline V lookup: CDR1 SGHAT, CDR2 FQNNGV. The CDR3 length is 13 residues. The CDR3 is CASSPSVEDMQYL. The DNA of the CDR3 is TGTGCCAGCAGCCCAAGCGTCGAAGATATGCAGTATCTT.

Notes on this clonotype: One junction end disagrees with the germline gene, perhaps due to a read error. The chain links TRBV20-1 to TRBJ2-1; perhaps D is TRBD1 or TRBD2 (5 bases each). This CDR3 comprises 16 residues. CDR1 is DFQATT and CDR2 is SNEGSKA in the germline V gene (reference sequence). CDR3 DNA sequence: TGCAGTGCGATGTGGGACCGACCGACCAGTTACAACGAGCAGTTCTTC. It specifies CSAMWDRPTSYNEQFF.

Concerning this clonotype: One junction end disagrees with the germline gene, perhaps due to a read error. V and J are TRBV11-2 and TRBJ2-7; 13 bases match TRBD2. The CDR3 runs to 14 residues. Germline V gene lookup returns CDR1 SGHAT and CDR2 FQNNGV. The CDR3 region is CTSRWTSGSYEQYF. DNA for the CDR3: TGTACCAGCAGATGGACTAGCGGGAGCTACGAGCAGTACTTC. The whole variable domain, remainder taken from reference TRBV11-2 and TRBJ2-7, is EAGVAQSPRYKIIEKRQSVAFWCNPISGHATLYWYQQILGQGPKLLIQFQNNGVVDDSQLPKDRFSAERLKGVDSTLKIQPAKLEDSAVYLCTSRWTSGSYEQYFGPGTRLTVT.

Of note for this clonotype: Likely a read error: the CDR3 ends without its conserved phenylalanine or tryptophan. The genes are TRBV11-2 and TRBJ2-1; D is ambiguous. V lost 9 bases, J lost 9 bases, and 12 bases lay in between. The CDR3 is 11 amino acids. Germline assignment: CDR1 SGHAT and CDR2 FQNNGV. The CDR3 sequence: CARSERGEQFL. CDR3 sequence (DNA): TGTGCCAGAAGCGAACGTGGTGAGCAGTTCTTA.

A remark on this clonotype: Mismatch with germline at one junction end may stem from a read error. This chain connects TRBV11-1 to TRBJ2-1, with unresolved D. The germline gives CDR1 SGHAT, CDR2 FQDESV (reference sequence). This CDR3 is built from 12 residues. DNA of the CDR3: TGTGCCCCGGGTGGCTCCTACCATGAGCAGTTCTTC. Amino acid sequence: CAPGGSYHEQFF.

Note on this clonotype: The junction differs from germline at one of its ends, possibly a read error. The CDR3 DNA reads TGTACCAGCAGTCGAACTCAACATGGTGAAGCTTTCTTT. Translated, it gives CTSSRTQHGEAFF. The chain is built from TRBV11-3 and TRBJ1-1, with D hard to call. The CDR3 covers 13 residues. CDR1 SGHNT and CDR2 YENEEA come from the germline V gene.

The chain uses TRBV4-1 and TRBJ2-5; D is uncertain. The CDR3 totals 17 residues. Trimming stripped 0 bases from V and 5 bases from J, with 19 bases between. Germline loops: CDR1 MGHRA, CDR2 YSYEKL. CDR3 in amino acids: CASSQDYPPAYGETQYF. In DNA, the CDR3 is TGCGCCAGCAGCCAAGATTATCCGCCAGCTTATGGGGAGACCCAGTACTTC.

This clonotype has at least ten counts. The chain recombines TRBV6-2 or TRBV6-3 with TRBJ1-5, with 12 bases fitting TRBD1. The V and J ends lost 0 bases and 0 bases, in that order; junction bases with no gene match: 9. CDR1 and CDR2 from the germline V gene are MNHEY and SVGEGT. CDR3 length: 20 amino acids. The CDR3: CASSYSTGTGGSDSNQPQHF. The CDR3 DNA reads TGTGCCAGCAGTTACTCGACCGGGACAGGGGGCTCGGATAGCAATCAGCCCCAGCATTTT.

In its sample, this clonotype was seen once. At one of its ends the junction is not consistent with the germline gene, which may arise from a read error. The CDR3 coding sequence is TGTGCCAGTAGTTACTCGAGGGGACAGGAGAGGCAGTATTTT. It is translated as CASSYSRGQERQYF. This chain links TRBV6-5 with TRBJ2-3; 8 bases are a match to TRBD1. Germline V gene sequence: CDR1 MNHEY, CDR2 SVGAGI. The CDR3 covers 14 residues.